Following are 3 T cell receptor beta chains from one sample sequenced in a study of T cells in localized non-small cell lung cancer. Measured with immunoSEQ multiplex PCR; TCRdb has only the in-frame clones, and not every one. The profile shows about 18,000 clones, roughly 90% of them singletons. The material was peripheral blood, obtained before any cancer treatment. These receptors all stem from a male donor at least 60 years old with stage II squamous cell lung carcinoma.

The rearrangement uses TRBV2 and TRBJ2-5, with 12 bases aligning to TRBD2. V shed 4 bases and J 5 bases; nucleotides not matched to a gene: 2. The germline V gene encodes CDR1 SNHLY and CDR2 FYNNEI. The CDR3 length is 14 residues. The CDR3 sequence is CASSGLAGVETQYF. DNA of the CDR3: TGTGCCAGCAGTGGACTAGCGGGAGTCGAGACCCAGTACTTC.

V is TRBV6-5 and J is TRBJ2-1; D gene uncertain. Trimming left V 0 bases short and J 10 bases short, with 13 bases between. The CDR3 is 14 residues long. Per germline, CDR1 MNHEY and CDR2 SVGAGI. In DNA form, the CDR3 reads TGTGCCAGCAGTTACTCGTTGACCAACGGCGAGCAGTTCTTC. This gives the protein CASSYSLTNGEQFF.

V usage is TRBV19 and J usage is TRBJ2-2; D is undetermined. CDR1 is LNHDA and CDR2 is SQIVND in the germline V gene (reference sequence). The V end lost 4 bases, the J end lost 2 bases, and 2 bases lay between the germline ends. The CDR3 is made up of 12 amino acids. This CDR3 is CASSSNTGELFF. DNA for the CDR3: TGTGCCAGTAGTAGCAACACCGGGGAGCTGTTTTTT.